This T cell receptor (beta chain) emerged from a study of shared clonotypes between healthy human individuals. In the source study's methods: Filtering of immunoSEQ junctional sequences could not match full-length read filtering. The protocol was immunoSEQ multiplex PCR, while the TCRdb copy is restricted to in-frame clones and leaves out a portion. For V, J and clone size, that table is used; D and trimming come from the DNA. The sample lists some 2 million clones, about 94% occurring once. This CDR3 is built from 18 residues. Germline lookup yields CDR1 LGHNA and CDR2 YNFKEQ. The ends lost 5 bases at V and 4 bases at J; junction bases unmatched: 10. Terminally differentiated effector memory CD45RA+ cells were excluded from the naive CD8 cells, which were CD45RO-negative and positively selected for CCR7. All donors were Caucasian adults living in Nashville, Tennessee.

This clonotype was sampled from a man aged 18 to 30 in good health. The chain couples TRBV4-2 to TRBJ2-3, with 15 bases matching TRBD2. The sample comprised naive CD8+ T cells sorted from blood. The CDR3 sequence: CASSLWTSGRGGPDTQYF. The CDR3 nucleotides are TGTGCCAGCAGCTTGTGGACTAGCGGGAGGGGAGGCCCAGATACGCAGTATTTT.